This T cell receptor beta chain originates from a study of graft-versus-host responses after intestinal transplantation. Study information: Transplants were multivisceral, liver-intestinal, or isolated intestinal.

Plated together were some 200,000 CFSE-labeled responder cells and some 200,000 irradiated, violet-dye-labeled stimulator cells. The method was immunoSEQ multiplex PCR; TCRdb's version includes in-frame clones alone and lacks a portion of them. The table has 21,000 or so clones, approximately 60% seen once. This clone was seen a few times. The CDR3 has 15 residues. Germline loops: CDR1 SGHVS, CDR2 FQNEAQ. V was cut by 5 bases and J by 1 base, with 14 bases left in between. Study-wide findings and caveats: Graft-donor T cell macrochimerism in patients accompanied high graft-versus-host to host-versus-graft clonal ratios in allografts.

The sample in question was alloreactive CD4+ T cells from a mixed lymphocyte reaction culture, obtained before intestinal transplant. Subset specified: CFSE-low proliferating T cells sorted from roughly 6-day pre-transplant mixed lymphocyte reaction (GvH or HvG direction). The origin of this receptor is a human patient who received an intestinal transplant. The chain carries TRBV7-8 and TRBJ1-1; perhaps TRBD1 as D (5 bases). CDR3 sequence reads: CASSEAGPGNTEAFF. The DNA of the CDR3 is TGTGCCAGCAGCGAAGCGGGACCGGGGAACACTGAAGCTTTCTTT.